A single sample gave rise to the 5 T cell receptor beta chains below, sequenced in a study of shared clonotypes between healthy human individuals. Generated by immunoSEQ multiplex PCR, the TCRdb table keeps only in-frame clones and is missing some. The sample has around 2,000,000 clones; about 95% are singletons. CD8 cells classed as naive were CD45RO-negative and positively selected for CCR7, excluding terminally differentiated effector memory CD45RA+ cells. Sequenced material: naive CD8+ T cells sorted from blood. Receptors were obtained from a man between 18 and 35 years old in good health.

V and J are TRBV5-4 and TRBJ2-1; 7 bases map to TRBD2. Germline CDR1 SGHNT, CDR2 YYREEE (reference sequence). The CDR3 contains 14 residues. V trimming: 4 bases; J trimming: 4 bases; junction bases outside the gene matches: 5. The CDR3: CASSLAETYNEQFF. The CDR3 region has the DNA TGTGCCAGCAGCCTAGCGGAGACTTACAATGAGCAGTTCTTC.

The V gene is TRBV30, the J gene TRBJ2-5; possible D gene TRBD2, 5 bases. Germline V CDR1 and CDR2: GTSNPN, SVGIG (reference sequence). This CDR3 comprises 12 residues. Trimming shortened V by 8 bases and J by 5 bases, and 15 bases separated the two germline ends. CDR3 sequence: CALDSQVETQYF. CDR3 in DNA: TGTGCCCTGGACTCCCAGGTGGAGACCCAGTACTTC.

The chain has TRBV28 and TRBJ2-7; D is tentatively TRBD1 or TRBD2 (6 bases each). The CDR3 has 14 amino acids. CDR1 and CDR2 (germline): MDHEN, SYDVKM. Deletions cut 5 bases from V and 3 bases from J, with 14 bases between. The CDR3 region is CASSRTGTDYEQYF. In DNA, the CDR3 is TGTGCCAGCAGTCGCACAGGGACTGACTACGAGCAGTACTTC.

The chain joins TRBV6-1 to TRBJ1-1; no clear D gene. In germline, CDR1 is MNHNS, CDR2 SASEGT. V was shortened by 1 base and J by 4 bases, with 13 bases between the two germline ends. The CDR3 sequence is 15 residues long. CDR3 nucleotides: TGTGCCAGCAGTGAAGGGCCAGAGCCTGTCACTGAAGCTTTCTTT. Encoded protein: CASSEGPEPVTEAFF.

With regard to this clone: At the DNA level, this CDR3 is encoded by other sequences in the same sample as well. The genes are TRBV5-4 and TRBJ2-1; D remains ambiguous. Trimming took 0 bases from V and 5 from J, leaving 3 bases between them. CDR3 length equals 12 residues. Germline V CDR1 and CDR2: SGHNT, YYREEE (reference sequence). The CDR3 nucleotides are TGTGCCAGCAGCTTGGAGGACAATGAGCAGTTCTTC. Its translation is CASSLEDNEQFF.